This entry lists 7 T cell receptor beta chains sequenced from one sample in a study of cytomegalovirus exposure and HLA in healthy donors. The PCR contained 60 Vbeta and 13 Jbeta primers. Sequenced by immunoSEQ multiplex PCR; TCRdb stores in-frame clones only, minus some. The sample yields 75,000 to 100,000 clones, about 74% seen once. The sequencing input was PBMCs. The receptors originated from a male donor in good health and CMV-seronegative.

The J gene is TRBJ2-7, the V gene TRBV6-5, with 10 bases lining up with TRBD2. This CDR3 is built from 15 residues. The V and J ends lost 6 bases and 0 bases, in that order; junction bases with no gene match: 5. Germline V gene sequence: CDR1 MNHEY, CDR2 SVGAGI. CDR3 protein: CASRWTSGVSYEQYF. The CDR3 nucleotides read TGTGCCAGCAGGTGGACTAGCGGTGTCTCCTACGAGCAGTACTTC.

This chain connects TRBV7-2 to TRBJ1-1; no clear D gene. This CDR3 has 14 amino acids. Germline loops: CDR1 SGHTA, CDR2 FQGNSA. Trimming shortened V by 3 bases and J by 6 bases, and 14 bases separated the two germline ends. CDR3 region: CASSFLFERAEAFF. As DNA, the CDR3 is TGTGCCAGCAGCTTTCTATTTGAGCGGGCTGAAGCTTTCTTT.

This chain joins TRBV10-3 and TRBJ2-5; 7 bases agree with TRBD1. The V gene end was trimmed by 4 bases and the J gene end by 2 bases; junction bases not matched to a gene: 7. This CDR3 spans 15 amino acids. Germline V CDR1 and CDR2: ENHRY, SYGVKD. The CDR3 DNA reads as TGTGCCATCAGTGCCGGGACAGAGACACAAGAGACCCAGTACTTC. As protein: CAISAGTETQETQYF.

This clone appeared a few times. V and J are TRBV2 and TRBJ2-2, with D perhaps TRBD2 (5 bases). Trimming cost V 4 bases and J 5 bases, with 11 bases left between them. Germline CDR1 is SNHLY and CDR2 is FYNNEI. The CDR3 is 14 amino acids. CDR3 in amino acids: CASSGTRATGELFF. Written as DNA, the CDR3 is TGTGCCAGCAGTGGTACTAGAGCAACCGGGGAGCTGTTTTTT. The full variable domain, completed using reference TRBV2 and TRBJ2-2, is EPEVTQTPSHQVTQMGQEVILRCVPISNHLYFYWYRQILGQKVEFLVSFYNNEISEKSEIFDDQFSVERPDGSNFTLKIRSTKLEDSAMYFCASSGTRATGELFFGEGSRLTVL.

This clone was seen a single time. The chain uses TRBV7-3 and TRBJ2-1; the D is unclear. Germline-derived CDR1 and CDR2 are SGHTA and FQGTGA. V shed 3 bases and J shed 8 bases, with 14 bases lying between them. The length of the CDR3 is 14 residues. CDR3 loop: CASSFQTRIDEQFF. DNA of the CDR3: TGTGCCAGCAGCTTTCAGACTCGCATCGATGAGCAGTTCTTC.

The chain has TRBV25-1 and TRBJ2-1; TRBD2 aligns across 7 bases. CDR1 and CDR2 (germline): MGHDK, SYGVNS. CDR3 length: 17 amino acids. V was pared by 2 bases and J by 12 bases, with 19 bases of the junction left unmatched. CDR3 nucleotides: TGTGCCAGCAGTGAAGTTGAGCGTCTGGGAGGGCGGGTAGCGCAGTTCTTC. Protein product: CASSEVERLGGRVAQFF.

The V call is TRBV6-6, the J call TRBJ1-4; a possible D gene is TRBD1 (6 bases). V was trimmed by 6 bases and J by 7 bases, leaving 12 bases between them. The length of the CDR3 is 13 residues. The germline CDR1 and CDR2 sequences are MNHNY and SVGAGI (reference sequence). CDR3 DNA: TGTGCCAGCAGACAGGGTCCGAGTGAAAAACTGTTTTTT. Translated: CASRQGPSEKLFF.